This T cell receptor (beta chain) was obtained from a study of T-cell reconstitution after alpha-beta-depleted transplantation in children (dated by TCRdb to 2016 to 2017). In the study overall: T-cell immune reconstitution after TCRalphabeta/CD19-depleted allogeneic hematopoietic cell transplantation in children was quantitatively tracked in the study by means of TCR repertoire profiling.

Receptor libraries were prepared by PCR. Sequencing used an Illumina HiSeq 2500. TCR library preparation used molecular barcoding, with unique molecular identifiers applied to normalize quantification of the TCRbeta repertoire. The public reads were quality trimmed at Q25 with fastp and then assembled into clones with MiXCR by TCRdb, keeping productive beta chains. Entries that share a CDR3 protein sequence are merged under the most common genes and DNA. Across this sample there are about 610,000 distinct CDR3 sequences, with under 12% seen only once. About 4% of the sample is in the top ten clones. This clonotype has only a few counts. It has no known antigen specificity. No base qualities exist here, and no much larger clone lies one base off it. The CDR3, from cysteine to phenylalanine, totals 14 residues. The kept DNA is CDR3 alone, 42 bases in frame from the first base. Deletion took 11 bases off V and 3 bases off J, with a span of 20 bases between the germline ends.

The TCR originated in a human donor who donated a stem cell graft to a child with acute myeloid leukemia. Sequences were derived from PBMCs from the stem cell graft donor, sampled from the stem cell graft. The V and J segments used are TRBV12-3 or TRBV12-4 and TRBJ2-7; TRBD1 could be the D gene, as 6 bases match. The DNA sequence follows: TGTGCCGTCGGTTTGGGGGCCCCGAACTACGAGCAGTACTTC. Its coded protein is CAVGLGAPNYEQYF.